A selection of T cell receptor beta chains follows, all from one sample in a study of shared clonotypes between healthy human individuals. This table comes from immunoSEQ multiplex PCR, and its TCRdb copy is limited to in-frame clones, with some not included. The sample lists about 2.4 million clones, under 95% occurring once. The sample comprised naive CD4+ T cells from PBMCs. All receptors derive from a man aged 18 to 30 in good health. Some clones in this sample may be carry-over from other donors' samples. The CDR3 runs from the conserved cysteine through the conserved F or W. D genes are given only for firm matches. Some rows have no size entry. The others give once, few or many, or a class for an expanded clone.

NA	TRBV18	TRBJ1-6	NA	TGTGCCAGCTCACCACGGCAGGCGAATAATAATTCACCCCTCCACTTT	CASSPRQANNNSPLHF
NA	TRBV4-1	TRBJ2-1	NA	TGCGCCAGCAGCCAAAGGTCCGACTACTACAATGAGCAGTTCTTC	CASSQRSDYYNEQFF
TRBD1	TRBV7-8	TRBJ2-7	NA	TGTGCCAGCAGCTTAGTATTTCCTACGCCGGGACAGACTATAATCTACGAGCAGTACTTC	CASSLVFPTPGQTIIYEQYF
NA	TRBV28	TRBJ2-3	NA	TGTGCCAGCATTCCTTGGAGGGGTGGGGGAAATACGCAGTATTTT	CASIPWRGGGNTQYF
NA	TRBV5-1	TRBJ2-7	NA	TGCGCCAGCAGCCCTGGGACGGCCGGAGTTAACGAGCAGTACTTC	CASSPGTAGVNEQYF
TRBD1	TRBV4-2	TRBJ2-6	NA	TGTGCCAGCAGCCAAGCCAACCCCCTCGACAGGGCTGGGGCCAACGTCCTGACTTTC	CASSQANPLDRAGANVLTF
NA	TRBV28	TRBJ1-5	NA	TGTGCCAGCAGTTTCCTCTCACCCAGCAATCAGCCCCAGCATTTT	CASSFLSPSNQPQHF
NA	TRBV18	TRBJ1-2	NA	TGTGCCAGCTCACCAGGGGCAGGGGATGGCTACACCTTC	CASSPGAGDGYTF
TRBD1	TRBV9	TRBJ1-2	once	TGTGCCAGCAGCGAAAGATACAGGGGTGCCGCGGAGGGCTACACCTTC	CASSERYRGAAEGYTF
TRBD1	TRBV4-2	TRBJ2-1	NA	TGTGCCAGCAGTCAACCGGGACAGGGGTCCAATGAGCAGTTCTTC	CASSQPGQGSNEQFF
TRBD1	TRBV7-9	TRBJ1-2	NA	TGTGCCAGCAGCTCCCTGATGCAGGGGGATGGCTACACCTTC	CASSSLMQGDGYTF
NA	TRBV6-1	TRBJ2-7	NA	TGTGCCAGCAGAGAACCGGGACTTGACGAGCAGTACTTC	CASREPGLDEQYF
NA	TRBV29-1	TRBJ2-5	NA	TGCAGCGTTGTGGGACACCAAGAGACCCAGTACTTC	CSVVGHQETQYF
NA	TRBV5-1	TRBJ2-2	few	TGCGCCAGCAGCTGGTCAAATCCGGGCGGGGAGCTGTTTTTT	CASSWSNPGGELFF
NA	TRBV27	TRBJ2-4	NA	TGTGCCAGCAGTACAGGGGTAGGGGGCGGGGGTGTAGCCAAAAACATTCAGTACTTC	CASSTGVGGGGVAKNIQYF
NA	TRBV14	TRBJ2-3	NA	TGTGCCAGCAGCCAAGTCGGAGATACGCAGTATTTT	CASSQVGDTQYF
NA	TRBV28	TRBJ2-6	NA	TGTGCCAGCAGTCCATCCCCCGGAGGAGGGACTGGGGCCAACGTCCTGACTTTC	CASSPSPGGGTGANVLTF
TRBD2	TRBV6-1	TRBJ2-6	NA	TGTGCCAGCAGTGCTCGCGCCGGGGGGTCTGGGGCCAACGTCCTGACTTTC	CASSARAGGSGANVLTF
TRBD1	TRBV9	TRBJ2-2	few	TGTGCCAGCAGCTATAGACAGGGACCGAACACCGGGGAGCTGTTTTTT	CASSYRQGPNTGELFF
TRBD2	TRBV28	TRBJ2-3	NA	TGTGCCAGCAGTCCTGGGACTAGCGGGAGGGGGGATACGCAGTATTTT	CASSPGTSGRGDTQYF
TRBD2	TRBV18	TRBJ2-2	NA	TGTGCCAGCTCACCATTATCGTATACTAGCGGAAACACCGGGGAGCTGTTTTTT	CASSPLSYTSGNTGELFF
NA	TRBV7-9	TRBJ2-1	NA	TGTGCCAGCAGCTTAATTCCAGCGGACTACAATGAGCAGTTCTTC	CASSLIPADYNEQFF
TRBD1	TRBV10-3	TRBJ2-7	few	TGTGCCATCAGTGGGACAGGTAGCTACGAGCAGTACTTC	CAISGTGSYEQYF
NA	TRBV6-5	TRBJ1-4	NA	TGTGTCAGCAGTCAGGGTCAAACACTGTTTTTT	CVSSQGQTLFF
NA	TRBV2	TRBJ2-7	NA	TGTGCCAGCAGTGGGAGTAATCCCTACGAGCAGTACTTC	CASSGSNPYEQYF
NA	TRBV6-1	TRBJ1-1	NA	TGTGCCAGCAGACATAGTAGGAACACTGAAGCTTTCTTT	CASRHSRNTEAFF
NA	TRBV28	TRBJ1-2	NA	TGTGCCAGCAGTTTATCCGACCAAGATGGCTACACCTTC	CASSLSDQDGYTF
NA	TRBV29-1	TRBJ1-1	NA	TGCAGCGTGTTGGGGGCTATCGACACTGAAGCTTTCTTT	CSVLGAIDTEAFF
NA	TRBV19	TRBJ2-2	once	TGTGCCAGTAGTATAGGGTGGCGGCAGGGAAACACCGGGGAGCTGTTTTTT	CASSIGWRQGNTGELFF
NA	TRBV7-3	TRBJ1-1	NA	TGTGCCAGCAGCTTAGAAGCCTTAGGAGGACTGGGCGAAGCTTTCTTT	CASSLEALGGLGEAFF
NA	TRBV25-1	TRBJ2-7	NA	TGTGCCAGCAGTGAAGTCGGGGGAAGAACCTACGAGCAGTACTTC	CASSEVGGRTYEQYF
NA	TRBV18	TRBJ2-1	NA	TGTGCCAGCTCACGAAGTCGGGACTTCTCCTACAATGAGCAGTTCTTC	CASSRSRDFSYNEQFF
NA	TRBV18	TRBJ2-6	NA	TGTGCCAGCTCACCGTATAACTTGGGGGCTGGGGCCAACGTCCTGACTTTC	CASSPYNLGAGANVLTF
NA	TRBV6-6	TRBJ1-1	NA	TGTGCCAGCAGTAAGATTTGGGGGGAGATTGAAGCTTTCTTT	CASSKIWGEIEAFF
NA	TRBV5-6	TRBJ2-5	NA	TGTGCCAGCAGCTTGGTGGGCAGGGAGGAGACCCAGTACTTC	CASSLVGREETQYF
NA	TRBV2	TRBJ1-2	NA	TGTGCCAGCAAACGGGAGACGGGCTACACCTTC	CASKRETGYTF
TRBD1	TRBV19	TRBJ2-6	NA	TGTGCCACAGGGGGCTACTCTGGGGCCAACGTCCTGACTTTC	CATGGYSGANVLTF
TRBD2	TRBV4-2	TRBJ2-1	NA	TGTGCCAGCAGCCAAGATATGGAGACTAGCGTCTACAATGAGCAGTTCTTC	CASSQDMETSVYNEQFF
TRBD1	TRBV28	TRBJ2-7	once	TGTGCCAGCAGTTCCGGGACAGGCGTTCACTACGAGCAGTACTTC	CASSSGTGVHYEQYF
NA	TRBV18	TRBJ2-7	NA	TGTGCCAGCTCACCAACGATGGGGGGTTACGAGCAGTACTTC	CASSPTMGGYEQYF
TRBD1	TRBV28	TRBJ2-1	NA	TGTGCCAGCAGGAGACTTGGGACAGGGAGCTCCTACAATGAGCAGTTCTTC	CASRRLGTGSSYNEQFF
NA	TRBV19	TRBJ2-1	once	TGTGCCGCAGGACGCTGGCGCAATGAGCAGTTCTTC	CAAGRWRNEQFF
TRBD1	TRBV10-2	TRBJ1-5	few	TGCGCCAGCAGTGAGTCGGGACAGGGGGCGAGTCAGCCCCAGCATTTT	CASSESGQGASQPQHF
TRBD1	TRBV18	TRBJ2-7	NA	TGTGCCAGCTCACAAAACCTCCAGGGGGCGAGCGACGAGCAGTACTTC	CASSQNLQGASDEQYF
NA	TRBV7-9	TRBJ1-5	few	TGTGCCAGCAGCTTAGAGGGCCAATCCCAGCATTTT	CASSLEGQSQHF
TRBD1	TRBV19	TRBJ1-5	NA	TGTGCCAGTAGTATTCATACGACAGGGAGGAACCAGCCCCAGCATTTT	CASSIHTTGRNQPQHF
NA	TRBV7-2	TRBJ2-2	once	TGTGCCAGCAGCTTATTGTCGGGGAACACCGGGGAGCTGTTTTTT	CASSLLSGNTGELFF
NA	TRBV9	TRBJ1-1	NA	TGTGCCAGCAGCGTTGGGGGGTTCAACACTGAAGCTTTCTTT	CASSVGGFNTEAFF